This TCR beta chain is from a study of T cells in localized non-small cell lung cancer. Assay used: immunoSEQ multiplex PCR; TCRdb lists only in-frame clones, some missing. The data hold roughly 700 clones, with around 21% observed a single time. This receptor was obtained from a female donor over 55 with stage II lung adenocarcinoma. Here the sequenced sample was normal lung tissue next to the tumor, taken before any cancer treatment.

CDR3 sequence (DNA): TGTGCCAGCAGCGCGTCCGTCGGAGAAAAACTGTTTTTT. Its translation is CASSASVGEKLFF. The chain couples TRBV9 to TRBJ1-4; D call uncertain. V lost 3 bases and J 8 bases, leaving 11 bases between the germline ends. The CDR3 extends over 13 amino acids. From germline, CDR1 is SGDLS and CDR2 YYNGEE.